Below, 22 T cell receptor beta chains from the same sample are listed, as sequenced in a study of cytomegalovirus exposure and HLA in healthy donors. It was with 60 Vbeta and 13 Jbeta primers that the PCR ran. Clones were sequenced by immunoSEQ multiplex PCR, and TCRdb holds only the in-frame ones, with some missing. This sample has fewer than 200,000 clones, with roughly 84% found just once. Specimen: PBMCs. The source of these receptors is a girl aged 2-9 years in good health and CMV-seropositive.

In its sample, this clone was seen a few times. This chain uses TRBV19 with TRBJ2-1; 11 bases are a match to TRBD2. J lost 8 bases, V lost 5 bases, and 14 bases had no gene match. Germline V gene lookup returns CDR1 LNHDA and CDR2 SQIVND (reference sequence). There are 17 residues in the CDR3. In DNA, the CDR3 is TGTGCCAGTAGTCCATTGGGACTAGCGGAGGATTTTGATGAGCAGTTCTTC. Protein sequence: CASSPLGLAEDFDEQFF.

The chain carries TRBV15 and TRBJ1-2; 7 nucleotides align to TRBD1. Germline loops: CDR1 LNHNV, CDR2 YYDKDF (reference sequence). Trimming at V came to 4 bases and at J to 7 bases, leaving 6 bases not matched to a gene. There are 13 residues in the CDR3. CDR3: CATSTPGTAGYTF. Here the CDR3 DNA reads TGTGCCACCAGCACCCCCGGGACAGCTGGCTACACCTTC.

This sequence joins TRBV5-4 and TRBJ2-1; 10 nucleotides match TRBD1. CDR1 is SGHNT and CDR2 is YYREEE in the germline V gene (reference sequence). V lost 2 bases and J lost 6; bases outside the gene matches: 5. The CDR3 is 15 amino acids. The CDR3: CASSFARTGGNEQFF. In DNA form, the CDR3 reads TGTGCCAGCAGCTTTGCTCGGACAGGGGGCAATGAGCAGTTCTTC.

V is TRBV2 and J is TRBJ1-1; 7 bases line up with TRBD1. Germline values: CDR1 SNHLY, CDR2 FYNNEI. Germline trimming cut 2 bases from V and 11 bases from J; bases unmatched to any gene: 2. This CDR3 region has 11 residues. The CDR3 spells CASSEQGDAFF. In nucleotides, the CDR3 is TGTGCCAGCAGTGAACAGGGGGACGCTTTCTTT.

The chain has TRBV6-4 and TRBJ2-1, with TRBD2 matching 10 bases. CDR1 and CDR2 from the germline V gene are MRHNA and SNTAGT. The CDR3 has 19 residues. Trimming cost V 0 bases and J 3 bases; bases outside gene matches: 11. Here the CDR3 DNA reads TGTGCCAGCAGTGACTCTCGGGGTAGCGGGGGGCTGAACTACAATGAGCAGTTCTTC. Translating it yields CASSDSRGSGGLNYNEQFF.

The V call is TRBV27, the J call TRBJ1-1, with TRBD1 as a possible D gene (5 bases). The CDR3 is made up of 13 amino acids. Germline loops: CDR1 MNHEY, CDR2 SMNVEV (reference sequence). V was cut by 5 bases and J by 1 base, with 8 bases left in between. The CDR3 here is CASSPGQNTEAFF. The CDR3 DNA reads TGTGCCAGCAGTCCCGGACAGAACACTGAAGCTTTCTTT.

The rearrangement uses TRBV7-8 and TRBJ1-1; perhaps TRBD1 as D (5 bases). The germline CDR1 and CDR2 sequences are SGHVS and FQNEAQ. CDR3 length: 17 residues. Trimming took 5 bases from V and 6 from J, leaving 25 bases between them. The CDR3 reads CASSPTRGGEKRAEAFF. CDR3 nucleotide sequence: TGTGCCAGCAGCCCCACCCGGGGGGGGGAAAAGAGGGCTGAAGCTTTCTTT.

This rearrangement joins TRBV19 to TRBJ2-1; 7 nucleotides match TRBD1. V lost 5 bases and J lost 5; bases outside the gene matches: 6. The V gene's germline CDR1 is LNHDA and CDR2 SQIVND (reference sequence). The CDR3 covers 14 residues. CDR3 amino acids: CASSFGTEDNEQFF. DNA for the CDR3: TGTGCCAGTAGTTTCGGGACAGAAGACAATGAGCAGTTCTTC.

The CDR3 loop reads CASSPRGARDTQYF. DNA for the CDR3: TGTGCCAGCAGTCCGCGGGGGGCCAGAGATACGCAGTATTTT. V and J are TRBV6-5 and TRBJ2-3, with TRBD2 matching over 8 bases. In germline, CDR1 is MNHEY, CDR2 SVGAGI. Trimming at V came to 5 bases and at J to 5 bases, leaving 6 bases not matched to a gene. The CDR3 has 14 amino acids.

CDR3 protein: CATSREGTSSEQFF. The CDR3 bases are TGTGCCACCAGCAGAGAGGGGACTAGCTCTGAGCAGTTCTTC. The chain has TRBV15 and TRBJ2-1; TRBD2 matches 9 bases. The CDR3 has 14 residues. The ends lost 0 bases at V and 9 bases at J; junction bases unmatched: 3. The germline V gene encodes CDR1 LNHNV and CDR2 YYDKDF (reference sequence).

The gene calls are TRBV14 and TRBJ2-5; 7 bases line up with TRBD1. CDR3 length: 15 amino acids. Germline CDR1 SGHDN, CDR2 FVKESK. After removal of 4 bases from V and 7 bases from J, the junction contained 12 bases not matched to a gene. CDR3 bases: TGTGCCAGCAGCCGACAGGGCGTGCAAGAGTTGACCCAGTACTTC. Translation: CASSRQGVQELTQYF.

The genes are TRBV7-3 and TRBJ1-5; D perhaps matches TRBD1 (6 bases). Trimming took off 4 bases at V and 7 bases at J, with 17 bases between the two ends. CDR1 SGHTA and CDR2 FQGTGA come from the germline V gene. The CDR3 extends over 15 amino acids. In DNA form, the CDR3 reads TGTGCCAGCAGCTCGCAAACAGGGCGTCTGCAGCCCCAGCATTTT. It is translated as CASSSQTGRLQPQHF.

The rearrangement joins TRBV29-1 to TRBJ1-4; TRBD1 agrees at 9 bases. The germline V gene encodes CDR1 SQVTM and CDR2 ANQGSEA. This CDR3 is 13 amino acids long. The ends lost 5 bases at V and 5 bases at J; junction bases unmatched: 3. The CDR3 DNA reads TGCAGCGTTCCGGGACAGGGAAATGAAAAACTGTTTTTT. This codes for CSVPGQGNEKLFF.

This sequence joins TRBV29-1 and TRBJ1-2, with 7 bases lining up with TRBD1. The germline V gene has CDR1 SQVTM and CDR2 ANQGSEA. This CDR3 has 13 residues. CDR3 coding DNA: TGCACCGCACAGAGGGGGACAGATGGGGGCTACACCTTC. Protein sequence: CTAQRGTDGGYTF.

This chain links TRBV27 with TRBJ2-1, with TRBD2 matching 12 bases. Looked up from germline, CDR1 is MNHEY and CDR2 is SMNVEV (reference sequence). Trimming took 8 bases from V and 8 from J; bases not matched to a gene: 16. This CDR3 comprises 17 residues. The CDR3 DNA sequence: TGTGCCAGCGCAGAGTCCTTTACTAGCGGGAGGTGCGATGAGCAGTTCTTC. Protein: CASAESFTSGRCDEQFF.

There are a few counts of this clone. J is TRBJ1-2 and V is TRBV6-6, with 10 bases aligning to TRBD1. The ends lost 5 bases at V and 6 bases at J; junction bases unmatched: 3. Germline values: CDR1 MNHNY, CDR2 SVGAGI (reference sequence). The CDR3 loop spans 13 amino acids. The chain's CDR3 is CASSRDRGDGYTF. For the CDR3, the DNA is TGTGCCAGCAGTCGGGACAGGGGTGATGGCTACACCTTC.

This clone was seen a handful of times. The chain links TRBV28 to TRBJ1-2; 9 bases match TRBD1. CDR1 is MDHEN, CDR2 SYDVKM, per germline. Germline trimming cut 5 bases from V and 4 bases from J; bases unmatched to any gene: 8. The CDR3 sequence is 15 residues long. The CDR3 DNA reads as TGTGCCAGCAGTACCACAGGGGGCGAAGGCTATGGCTACACCTTC. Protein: CASSTTGGEGYGYTF.

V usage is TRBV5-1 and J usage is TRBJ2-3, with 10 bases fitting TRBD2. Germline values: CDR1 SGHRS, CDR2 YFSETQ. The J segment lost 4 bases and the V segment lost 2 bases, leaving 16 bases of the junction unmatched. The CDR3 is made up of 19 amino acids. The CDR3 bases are TGCGCCAGCAGCTTAGGAGGTAGCGGGGGGCTCATGGGGGCAGATACGCAGTATTTT. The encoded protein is CASSLGGSGGLMGADTQYF.

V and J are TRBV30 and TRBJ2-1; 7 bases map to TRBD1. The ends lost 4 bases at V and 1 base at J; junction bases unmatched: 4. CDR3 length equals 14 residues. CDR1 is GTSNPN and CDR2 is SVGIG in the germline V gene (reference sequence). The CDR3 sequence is CAWMPGQSYNEQFF. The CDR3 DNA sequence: TGTGCCTGGATGCCGGGACAGTCCTACAATGAGCAGTTCTTC.

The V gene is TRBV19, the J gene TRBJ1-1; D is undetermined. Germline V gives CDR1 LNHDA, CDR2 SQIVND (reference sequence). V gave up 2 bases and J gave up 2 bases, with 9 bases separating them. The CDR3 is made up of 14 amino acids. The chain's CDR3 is CASSITHSNTEAFF. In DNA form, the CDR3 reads TGTGCCAGTAGTATAACCCACAGCAACACTGAAGCTTTCTTT.

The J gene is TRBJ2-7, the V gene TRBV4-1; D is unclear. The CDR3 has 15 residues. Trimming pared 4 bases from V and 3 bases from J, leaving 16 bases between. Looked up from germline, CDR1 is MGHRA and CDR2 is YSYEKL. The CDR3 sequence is CASSLGEAEGYEQYF. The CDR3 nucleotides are TGCGCCAGCAGCCTCGGTGAGGCCGAAGGCTACGAGCAGTACTTC.

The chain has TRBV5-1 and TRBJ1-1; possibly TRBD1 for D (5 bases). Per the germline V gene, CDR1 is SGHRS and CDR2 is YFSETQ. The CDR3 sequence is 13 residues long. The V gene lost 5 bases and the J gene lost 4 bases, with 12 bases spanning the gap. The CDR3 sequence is CASSAPGGTEAFF. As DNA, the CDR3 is TGCGCCAGCAGTGCCCCGGGGGGCACTGAAGCTTTCTTT.